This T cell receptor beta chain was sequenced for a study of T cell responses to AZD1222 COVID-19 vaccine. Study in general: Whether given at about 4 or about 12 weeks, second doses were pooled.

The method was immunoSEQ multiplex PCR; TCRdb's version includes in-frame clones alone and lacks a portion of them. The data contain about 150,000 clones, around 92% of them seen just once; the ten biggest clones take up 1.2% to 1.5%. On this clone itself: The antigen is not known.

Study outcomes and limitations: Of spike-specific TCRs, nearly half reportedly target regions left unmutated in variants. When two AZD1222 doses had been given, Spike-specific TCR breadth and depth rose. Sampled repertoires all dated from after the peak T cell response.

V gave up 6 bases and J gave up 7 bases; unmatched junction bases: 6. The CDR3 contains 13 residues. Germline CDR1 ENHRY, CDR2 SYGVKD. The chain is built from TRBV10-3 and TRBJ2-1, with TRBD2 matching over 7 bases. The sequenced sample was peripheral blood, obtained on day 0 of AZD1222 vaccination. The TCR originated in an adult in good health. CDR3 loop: CAIRGLAANEQFF. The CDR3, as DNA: TGTGCCATCAGGGGCCTAGCGGCGAATGAGCAGTTCTTC.